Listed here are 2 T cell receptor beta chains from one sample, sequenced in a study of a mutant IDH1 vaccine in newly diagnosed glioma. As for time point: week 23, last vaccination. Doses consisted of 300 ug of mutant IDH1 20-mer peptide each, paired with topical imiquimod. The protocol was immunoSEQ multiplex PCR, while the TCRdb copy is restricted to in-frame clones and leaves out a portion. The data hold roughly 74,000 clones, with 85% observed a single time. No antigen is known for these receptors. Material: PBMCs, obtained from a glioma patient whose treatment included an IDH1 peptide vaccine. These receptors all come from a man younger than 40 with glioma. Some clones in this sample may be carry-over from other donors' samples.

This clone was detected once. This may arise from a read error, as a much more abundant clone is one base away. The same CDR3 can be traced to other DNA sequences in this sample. CDR3 nucleotides: TGTGCCAGCAGCTCTACGGGACAGGGGCAATTCTTC. Its protein is CASSSTGQGQFF. The chain combines TRBV27 with TRBJ2-1; 10 bases are a match to TRBD1. CDR3 size: 12 residues. V lost 6 bases and J lost 16; bases outside the gene matches: 9. Germline-derived CDR1 and CDR2 are MNHEY and SMNVEV (reference sequence).

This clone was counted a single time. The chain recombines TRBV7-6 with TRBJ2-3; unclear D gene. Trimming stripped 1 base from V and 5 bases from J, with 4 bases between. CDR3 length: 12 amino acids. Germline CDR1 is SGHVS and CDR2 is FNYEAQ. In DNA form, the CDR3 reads TGTGCCAGCAGCTTAGTCCGAGATACGCAGTATTTT. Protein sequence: CASSLVRDTQYF.